A selection of T cell receptor beta chains follows, all from one sample in a study of CD8 T cells in ankylosing spondylitis. TCRdb passed the 5' RACE reads through MiXCR, listing each CDR3 protein once. There are about 450,000 distinct CDR3 sequences in the sample; about 24% occur only once, and 0.89% lies in the top ten. Sequenced sample: blood, either unsorted or a sorted T cell fraction (not recorded which). These receptors were taken from a male donor with ankylosing spondylitis. Each CDR3 is given with its conserved first and last residue. The D gene is left open where the match is weak. Clone size appears in some rows only: once, few, many, or a class for an expanded clone.

>few|TRBD2|TRBJ2-5|TRBV6-1
CASSALAGVETQYF
TGTGCCAGCAGTGCGCTAGCGGGAGTAGAGACCCAGTACTTC
>NA|TRBD2|TRBJ2-5|TRBV7-6
CASSLAGRASQYF
TGTGCCAGCAGCTTAGCCGGGAGGGCCTCCCAGTACTTC
>few|NA|TRBJ2-7|TRBV6-2/TRBV6-3
CASRQAGTPFYEQYF
TGTGCCAGCAGGCAGGCAGGGACCCCTTTCTACGAGCAGTACTTC
>NA|TRBD2|TRBJ2-1|TRBV12-3/TRBV12-4
CASRSSGTSSYNEQFF
TGTGCCAGCAGATCTAGCGGGACGAGCTCCTACAATGAGCAGTTCTTC
>few|NA|TRBJ2-7|TRBV15
CATSRDPIRDLLSYEQYF
TGTGCCACCAGCAGAGATCCTATCCGGGACCTTCTCTCCTACGAGCAGTACTTC
>NA|TRBD2|TRBJ2-3|TRBV3-1
CASRLAGVERQYF
TGTGCCAGCCGGCTAGCGGGAGTGGAGCGGCAGTATTTT
>NA|NA|TRBJ2-3|TRBV10-3
CAISVGGDTQYF
TGTGCCATCAGTGTCGGGGGAGATACGCAGTATTTT
>NA|TRBD1|TRBJ2-7|TRBV12-3/TRBV12-4
CASSPLGTGIYEQYF
TGTGCCAGCAGTCCGCTGGGGACAGGGATCTACGAGCAGTACTTC
>NA|TRBD2|TRBJ2-1|TRBV12-3/TRBV12-4
CASKSGIGGSYNEQFF
TGTGCCAGCAAGAGCGGGATTGGAGGATCCTACAATGAGCAGTTCTTC
>few|NA|TRBJ2-1|TRBV20-1
CSARDRRRVSYNEQFF
TGCAGTGCTAGAGATCGGCGGCGCGTCTCCTACAATGAGCAGTTCTTC
>many|TRBD2|TRBJ2-1|TRBV20-1
CSAREISGSRYNEQFF
TGCAGTGCTAGGGAAATTAGCGGGAGCCGGTACAATGAGCAGTTCTTC
>many|TRBD1|TRBJ1-2|TRBV5-1
CASSPGQGYGYTF
TGCGCCAGCAGCCCGGGACAGGGCTATGGCTACACCTTC
>few|NA|TRBJ1-1|TRBV29-1
CSVTRYTEAFF
TGCAGTGTTACACGCTACACTGAAGCTTTCTTT
>NA|TRBD1|TRBJ1-3|TRBV7-2
CASSSDRGSYTIYF
TGTGCCAGCAGCTCGGACAGGGGGTCGTACACCATATATTTT
>NA|TRBD1|TRBJ1-2|TRBV10-3
CAISESPGTGSGYTF
TGTGCCATCAGTGAGTCACCCGGGACAGGGTCTGGCTACACCTTC
>NA|NA|TRBJ1-1|TRBV5-1
CASSLEARNTEAFF
TGCGCCAGCAGCTTGGAAGCCAGGAACACTGAAGCTTTCTTT
>NA|TRBD2|TRBJ2-5|TRBV3-1
CASSPRTSGQETQYF
TGTGCCAGCAGCCCTCGGACTAGCGGTCAAGAGACCCAGTACTTC
>few|TRBD2|TRBJ2-1|TRBV19
CASTVRSGRAAYEQFF
TGTGCCAGTACCGTCCGGAGCGGGAGGGCCGCTTATGAGCAGTTCTTC
>few|TRBD2|TRBJ2-3|TRBV29-1
CSVSGLAGSTDTQYF
TGCAGCGTTTCCGGGCTAGCGGGAAGCACAGATACGCAGTATTTT
>few|NA|TRBJ2-7|TRBV6-5
CASSYSGHLSYEQYF
TGTGCCAGCAGTTACTCGGGACACCTTTCCTACGAGCAGTACTTC
>many|NA|TRBJ2-3|TRBV5-1
CASSLGASTDTQYF
TGTGCCAGCAGCTTAGGCGCTAGCACAGATACGCAGTATTTT
>NA|TRBD2|TRBJ2-1|TRBV6-1
CASTSSGGSNEQFF
TGTGCCAGCACCTCCTCGGGGGGGTCTAATGAGCAGTTCTTC
>once|TRBD2|TRBJ2-1|TRBV24-1
CATAPLAGDNEQFF
TGTGCCACCGCCCCGCTAGCGGGAGACAATGAGCAGTTCTTC
>NA|TRBD2|TRBJ2-5|TRBV7-6
CASSLEGGGRLQETQYF
TGTGCCAGCAGCTTAGAAGGTGGCGGGAGGCTTCAAGAGACCCAGTACTTC
>NA|NA|TRBJ2-5|TRBV3-1
CASTLDKQETQYF
TGTGCCAGCACCCTCGACAAGCAAGAGACCCAGTACTTC
>many|NA|TRBJ2-3|TRBV12-3/TRBV12-4
CSKAAAADTQYF
TGTTCTAAGGCGGCCGCGGCAGATACGCAGTATTTT
>NA|NA|TRBJ1-1|TRBV12-3/TRBV12-4
CASTIQPNLPEAFF
TGTGCCAGCACCATACAGCCGAACCTACCTGAAGCTTTCTTT
>few|NA|TRBJ2-2|TRBV6-5
CASSSPLAGTGELFF
TGTGCCAGCAGTTCCCCACTGGCGGGCACCGGGGAGCTGTTTTTT
>few|NA|TRBJ2-1|TRBV12-3/TRBV12-4
CASSLAPHEQFF
TGTGCCAGCAGTTTAGCGCCCCATGAGCAGTTCTTC
>few|NA|TRBJ1-2|TRBV12-3/TRBV12-4
CASSLAPEYPDGYTF
TGTGCCAGCAGTTTAGCCCCTGAATATCCTGATGGCTACACCTTC
>few|NA|TRBJ2-2|TRBV20-1
CSAHWAVNGDLLNTGELFF
TGCAGTGCTCACTGGGCGGTCAATGGGGACCTTTTGAACACCGGGGAGCTGTTTTTT
>few|TRBD2|TRBJ2-1|TRBV6-2/TRBV6-3
CASSRLADSYNEQFF
TGTGCCAGCAGCCGACTAGCGGATTCCTACAATGAGCAGTTCTTC
>NA|TRBD1|TRBJ2-1|TRBV5-1
CASSLGTGGSNEQFF
TGCGCCAGCAGCTTAGGGACAGGGGGATCCAATGAGCAGTTCTTC
>few|NA|TRBJ1-5|TRBV7-9
CASSLGRRPQHF
TGTGCCAGCAGCTTAGGCCGCCGGCCCCAGCATTTT
>few|NA|TRBJ2-3|TRBV6-2/TRBV6-3
CASRRGLDTQYF
TGTGCCAGCAGACGGGGGTTAGATACGCAGTATTTT
>NA|NA|TRBJ2-3|TRBV29-1
CSVVPTPRTDTQYF
TGCAGCGTTGTCCCCACACCGCGCACAGATACGCAGTATTTT
>NA|NA|TRBJ1-1|TRBV4-1
CASSQGGLGFEAFF
TGCGCCAGCAGCCAAGGGGGGCTAGGCTTTGAAGCTTTCTTT
>NA|NA|TRBJ2-7|TRBV5-1
CASTMTGNEQYF
TGCGCCAGCACCATGACAGGTAACGAGCAGTACTTC
>many|TRBD2|TRBJ2-1|TRBV20-1
CSARDIASGRNEQFF
TGCAGTGCTAGAGATATTGCTAGCGGGAGAAATGAGCAGTTCTTC
>few|NA|TRBJ1-2|TRBV24-1
CATSDTRQAEGYGYTF
TGTGCCACCAGTGATACGAGACAGGCAGAGGGTTATGGCTACACCTTC
>NA|TRBD1|TRBJ1-4|TRBV6-1
CASGDPGQRATNEKLFF
TGTGCCAGCGGGGACCCGGGACAGCGGGCAACTAATGAAAAACTGTTTTTT